These T cell receptor beta chains were read from a single sample in a study of cytomegalovirus exposure and HLA in healthy donors. TCRdb's copy holds only in-frame clones and misses some; the assay was immunoSEQ multiplex PCR. Seen here are approximately 150,000 clones, approximately 80% observed once, and the top ten hold around 3%. The specimen sequenced was PBMCs. The receptors were sampled from a woman aged 40-49 years in good health and CMV-seropositive. CDR3s include the opening cysteine and the closing phenylalanine or tryptophan.

V | CDR3
TRBV4-3 | CASSQGRSAYEQYF
TRBV6-1 | CASTRTGYYSPLHF
TRBV5-1 | CASSLQGTGYNSPLHF
TRBV7-9 | CASSLAGGYEQCF
TRBV5-6 | CASSFSGLDNEQFF
TRBV5-1 | CASSISGGTDTQYF
TRBV5-4 | CASSLSEAADTQYF
TRBV4-2 | CASSLGIAAGTDTQYF
TRBV7-2 | CASSFWGVNTEAFF
TRBV4-3 | CASSHRDFGERTGELFF
TRBV29-1 | CSVRGGAKYGYTF
TRBV27 | CASSFWTGSSGANVLTF
TRBV7-8 | CASSPGQGFSEAFF
TRBV2 | CASRGTGASTNEKLFF
TRBV6-6 | CASRKLAGGSNEQFF
TRBV4-1 | CASSQEGQGRTQYF
TRBV6-5 | CASRFGLAVYNEQFF